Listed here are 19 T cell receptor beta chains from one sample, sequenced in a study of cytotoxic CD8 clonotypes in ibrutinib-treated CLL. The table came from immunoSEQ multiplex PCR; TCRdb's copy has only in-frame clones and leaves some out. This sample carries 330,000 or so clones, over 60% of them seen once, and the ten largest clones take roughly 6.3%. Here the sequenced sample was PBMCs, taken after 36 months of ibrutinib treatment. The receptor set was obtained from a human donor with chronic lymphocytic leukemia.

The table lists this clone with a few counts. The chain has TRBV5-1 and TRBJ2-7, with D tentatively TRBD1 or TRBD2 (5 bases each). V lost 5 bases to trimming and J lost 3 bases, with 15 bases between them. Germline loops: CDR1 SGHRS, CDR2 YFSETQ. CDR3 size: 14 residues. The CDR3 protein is CASRGTGGLYEQYF. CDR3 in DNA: TGCGCCAGCAGAGGAACAGGAGGCCTCTACGAGCAGTACTTC. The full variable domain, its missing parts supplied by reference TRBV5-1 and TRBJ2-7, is KAGVTQTPRYLIKTRGQQVTLSCSPISGHRSVSWYQQTPGQGLQFLFEYFSETQRNKGNFPGRFSGRQFSNSRSEMNVSTLELGDSALYLCASRGTGGLYEQYFGPGTRLTVT.

The CDR3 here is CASSSPGTLYQETQYF. DNA of the CDR3: TGTGCCAGCAGCTCCCCCGGGACTTTGTACCAAGAGACCCAGTACTTC. The J gene is TRBJ2-5, the V gene TRBV28, with D possibly being TRBD2 (6 bases). This CDR3 has 16 amino acids. V lost 6 bases and J 0 bases, leaving 17 bases between the germline ends. Germline CDR1 is MDHEN and CDR2 is SYDVKM.

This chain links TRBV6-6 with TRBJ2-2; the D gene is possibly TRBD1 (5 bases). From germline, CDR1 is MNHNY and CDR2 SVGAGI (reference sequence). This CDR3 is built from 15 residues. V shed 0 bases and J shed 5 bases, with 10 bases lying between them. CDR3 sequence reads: CASSYSAGPTGELFF. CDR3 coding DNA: TGTGCCAGCAGTTACTCGGCAGGGCCGACCGGGGAGCTGTTTTTT.

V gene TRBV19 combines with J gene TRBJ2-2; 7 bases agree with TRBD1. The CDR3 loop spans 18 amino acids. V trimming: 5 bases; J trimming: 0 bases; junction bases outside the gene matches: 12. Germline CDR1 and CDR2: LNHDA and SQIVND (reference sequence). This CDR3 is CASSGRQGFLSNTGELFF. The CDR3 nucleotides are TGTGCCAGTAGTGGCCGACAGGGTTTTCTTTCGAACACCGGGGAGCTGTTTTTT.

CDR3 in amino acids: CASSLVGQASTDTQYF. CDR3 nucleotide sequence: TGTGCCAGCAGCTTAGTTGGACAGGCTAGCACAGATACGCAGTATTTT. The rearrangement links TRBV7-2 to TRBJ2-3, with 7 bases aligning to TRBD1. Trimming at V came to 1 base and at J to 0 bases, leaving 4 bases not matched to a gene. This CDR3 contains 16 residues. Per germline, CDR1 SGHTA and CDR2 FQGNSA.

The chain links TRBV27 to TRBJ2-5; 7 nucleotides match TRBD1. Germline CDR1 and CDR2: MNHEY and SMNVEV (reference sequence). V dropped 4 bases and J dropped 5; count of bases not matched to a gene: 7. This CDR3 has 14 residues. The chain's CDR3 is CASSSRGRGETQYF. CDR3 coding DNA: TGTGCCAGCAGTTCTAGGGGGCGCGGGGAGACCCAGTACTTC.

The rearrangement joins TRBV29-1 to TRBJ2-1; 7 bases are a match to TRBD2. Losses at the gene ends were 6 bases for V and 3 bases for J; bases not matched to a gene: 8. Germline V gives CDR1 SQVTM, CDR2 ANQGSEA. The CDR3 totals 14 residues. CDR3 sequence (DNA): TGCAGCGTCCGGGGGGAGAACAACTACAATGAGCAGTTCTTC. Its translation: CSVRGENNYNEQFF.

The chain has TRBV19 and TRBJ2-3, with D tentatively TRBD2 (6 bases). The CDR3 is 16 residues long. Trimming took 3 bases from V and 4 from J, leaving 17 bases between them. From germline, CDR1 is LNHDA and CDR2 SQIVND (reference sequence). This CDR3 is CASSIQSVGSPDTQYF. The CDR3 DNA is TGTGCCAGTAGTATCCAATCCGTCGGGAGTCCAGATACGCAGTATTTT.

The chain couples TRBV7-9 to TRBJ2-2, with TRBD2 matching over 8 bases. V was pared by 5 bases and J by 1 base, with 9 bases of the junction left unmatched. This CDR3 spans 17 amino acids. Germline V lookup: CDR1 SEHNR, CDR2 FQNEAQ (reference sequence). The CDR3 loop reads CASSTGTSGRNTGELFF. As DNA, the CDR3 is TGTGCCAGCAGCACCGGGACGAGCGGGAGGAACACCGGGGAGCTGTTTTTT.

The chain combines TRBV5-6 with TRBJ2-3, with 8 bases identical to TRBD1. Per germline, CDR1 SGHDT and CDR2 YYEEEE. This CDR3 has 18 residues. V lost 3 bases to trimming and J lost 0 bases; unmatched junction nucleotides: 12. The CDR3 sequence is CASSWSLDRDFSTDTQYF. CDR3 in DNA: TGTGCCAGCAGCTGGAGCTTGGACAGGGACTTTAGCACAGATACGCAGTATTTT.

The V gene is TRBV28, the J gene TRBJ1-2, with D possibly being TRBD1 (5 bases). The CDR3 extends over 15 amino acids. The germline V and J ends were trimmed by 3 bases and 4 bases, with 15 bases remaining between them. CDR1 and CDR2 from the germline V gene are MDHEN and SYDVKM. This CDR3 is CASSLVRQPSYGYTF. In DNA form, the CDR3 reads TGTGCCAGCAGTTTGGTTAGACAGCCCTCCTATGGCTACACCTTC.

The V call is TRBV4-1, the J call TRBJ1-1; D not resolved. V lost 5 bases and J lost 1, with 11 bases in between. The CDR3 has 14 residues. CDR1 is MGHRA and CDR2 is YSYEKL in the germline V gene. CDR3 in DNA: TGCGCCAGCAGCTATAGACAACCGAACACTGAAGCTTTCTTT. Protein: CASSYRQPNTEAFF.

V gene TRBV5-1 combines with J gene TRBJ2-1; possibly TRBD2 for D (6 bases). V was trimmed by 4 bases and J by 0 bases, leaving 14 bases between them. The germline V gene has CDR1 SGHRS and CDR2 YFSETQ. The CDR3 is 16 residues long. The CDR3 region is CASSPWAGLSYNEQFF. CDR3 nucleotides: TGCGCCAGCAGCCCATGGGCGGGGCTCTCCTACAATGAGCAGTTCTTC. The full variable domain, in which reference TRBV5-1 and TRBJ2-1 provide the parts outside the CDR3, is KAGVTQTPRYLIKTRGQQVTLSCSPISGHRSVSWYQQTPGQGLQFLFEYFSETQRNKGNFPGRFSGRQFSNSRSEMNVSTLELGDSALYLCASSPWAGLSYNEQFFGPGTRLTVL.

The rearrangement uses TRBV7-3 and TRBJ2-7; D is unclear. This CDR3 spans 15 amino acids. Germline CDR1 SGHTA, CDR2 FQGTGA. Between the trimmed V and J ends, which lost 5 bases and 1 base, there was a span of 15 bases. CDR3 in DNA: TGTGCCAGCAGCCCGAGACCGGGTCAGTCCTACGAGCAGTACTTC. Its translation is CASSPRPGQSYEQYF.

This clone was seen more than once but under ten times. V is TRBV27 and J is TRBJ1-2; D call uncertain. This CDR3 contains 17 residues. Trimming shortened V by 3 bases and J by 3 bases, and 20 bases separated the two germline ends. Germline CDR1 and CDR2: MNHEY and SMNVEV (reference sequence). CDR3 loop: CASSFLPIGREDYGYTF. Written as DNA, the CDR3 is TGTGCCAGCAGTTTCCTCCCCATTGGGCGAGAAGACTATGGCTACACCTTC.

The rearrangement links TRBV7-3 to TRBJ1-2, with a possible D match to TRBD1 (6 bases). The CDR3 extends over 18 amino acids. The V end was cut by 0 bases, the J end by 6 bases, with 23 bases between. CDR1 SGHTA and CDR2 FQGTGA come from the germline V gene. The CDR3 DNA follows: TGTGCCAGCAGCTTAACCCCCCAGACCGATCCTCGGGGGCATGGCTACACCTTC. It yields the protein CASSLTPQTDPRGHGYTF.

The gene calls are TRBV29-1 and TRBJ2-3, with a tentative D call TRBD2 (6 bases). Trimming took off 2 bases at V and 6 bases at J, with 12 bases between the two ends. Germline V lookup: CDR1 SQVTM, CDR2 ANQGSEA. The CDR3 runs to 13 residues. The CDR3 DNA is TGCAGCGTTGAATACGGGAGACGTGATACGCAGTATTTT. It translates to CSVEYGRRDTQYF.

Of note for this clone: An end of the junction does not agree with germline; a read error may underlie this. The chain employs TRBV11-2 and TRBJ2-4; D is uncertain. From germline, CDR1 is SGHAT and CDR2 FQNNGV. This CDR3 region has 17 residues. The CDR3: CASSPRTLRIAKNIQYF. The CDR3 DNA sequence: TGCGCCAGCAGCCCCCGTACTTTGCGTATAGCCAAAAACATTCAGTACTTC. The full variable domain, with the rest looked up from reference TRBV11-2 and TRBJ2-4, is EAGVAQSPRYKIIEKRQSVAFWCNPISGHATLYWYQQILGQGPKLLIQFQNNGVVDDSQLPKDRFSAERLKGVDSTLKIQPAKLEDSAVYLCASSPRTLRIAKNIQYFGAGTRLSVL.

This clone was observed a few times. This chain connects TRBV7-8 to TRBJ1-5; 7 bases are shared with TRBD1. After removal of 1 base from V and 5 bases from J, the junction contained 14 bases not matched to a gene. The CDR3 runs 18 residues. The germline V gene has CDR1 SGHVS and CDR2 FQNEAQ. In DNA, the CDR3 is TGTGCCAGCAGCTTAGAACGGATAGGGGGCTACGGCTATCAGCCCCAGCATTTT. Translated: CASSLERIGGYGYQPQHF. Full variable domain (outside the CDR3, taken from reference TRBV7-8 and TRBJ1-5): GAGVSQSPRYKVAKRGQDVALRCDPISGHVSLFWYQQALGQGPEFLTYFQNEAQLDKSGLPSDRFFAERPEGSVSTLKIQRTQQEDSAVYLCASSLERIGGYGYQPQHFGDGTRLSIL.